This T cell receptor (beta chain) was captured in a study of CXCR3-negative and CXCR3-positive naive CD8 T cells. Study background: Each library gave roughly 1.4 +/- 0.3 million of 140 million or so TRB reads. Study-wide results and limits: Sequencing showed both naive subsets with comparably high diversity, and memory CD8+ cells much lower.

A remark on this clonotype: Its antigen remains unidentified.

5' RACE with UMI labels generated the TRB cDNA libraries. From its re-call of the 5' RACE reads, TCRdb lists each CDR3 protein once, without DNA. In total, the table holds 150,000 or so distinct CDR3 sequences. The sequenced sample was naive CXCR3- CD8+ T cells from blood. Subset given: CD45RO-CCR7+CD27+CD95- naive CD8+ T cells lacking CXCR3 (TNR3-). This clonotype originated in a human donor in good health. Some clones in this sample may be carry-over from other donors' samples.

CDR3 protein: CASSQVPLDEQYF. This sequence joins TRBV3-1 and TRBJ2-7. Looked up from germline, CDR1 is LGHDT and CDR2 is YNNKEL (reference sequence). The length of the CDR3 is 13 residues.